This T cell receptor (beta chain) stems from a study of cytomegalovirus exposure and HLA in healthy donors. Whole-study findings and limits: Association of roughly 18,000 TCR beta sequences with HLA alleles was found at 0.05 false discovery rate in a later analysis. In a later analysis, compared with equally common non-associated chains, HLA-associated beta chains were more expanded. CMV antigen specificity of three CMV-associated chains was confirmed in vitro.

CDR3 length: 15 residues. Germline assignment: CDR1 LGHNA and CDR2 YNFKEQ. Germline trimming cut 6 bases from V and 12 bases from J; bases unmatched to any gene: 15. With respect to this clone: Its antigen is currently unknown.

Use of 60 Vbeta and 13 Jbeta primers characterized the PCR. TCRdb's copy holds only in-frame clones and misses some; the assay was immunoSEQ multiplex PCR. This repertoire shows 130,000 to 150,000 clones, about 79% found once; its top ten account for 0.5% to 0.85%. This clonotype originated in a male donor in good health and CMV-seronegative. Material: PBMCs. The gene calls are TRBV4-2 and TRBJ2-1; 9 bases agree with TRBD2. CDR3 loop: CASREGLASAAGQFF. In DNA form, the CDR3 reads TGTGCCAGCAGAGAAGGACTAGCGTCGGCGGCAGGGCAGTTCTTC.